Included here is one T cell receptor (beta chain) sequence, with context. Antigen specificity is unknown. The sample belongs to a study of beta chain features in type 1 diabetes. CDR1 and CDR2 (germline): MDHEN, SYDVKM. V lost 5 bases and J lost 4, with 8 bases in between. This CDR3 comprises 13 residues. Expressed TCRB transcripts were sequenced because the isolated RNA had all been reverse transcribed beforehand. The repertoire was sequenced with immunoSEQ multiplex PCR; TCRdb's copy has only in-frame clones and lacks some. This table holds nearly 350,000 clones, roughly 8% found once. Study results and limitations: Patients and controls would be equally affected if PCR favored shorter templates. Sequencing the cDNA could make cells with high TCR expression show up more than they should. Within each of all four CD4+ subsets, Type 1 diabetes patients had TCRB CDR3s that were moderately but significantly shorter.

V and J are TRBV28 and TRBJ2-2, with no clear D. This TCR derives from a woman under 30 in good health. The sequenced sample consisted of central memory CD4+ T cells from blood. The DNA of the CDR3 is TGTGCCAGCAGTCATCCGTCCACCGGGGAGCTGTTTTTT. It translates to CASSHPSTGELFF.